The 27 T cell receptor beta chains in this list originate from one sample, sequenced in a study of tumor-infiltrating lymphocytes in primary liver carcinoma. From about 490 ng of total RNA, TCR beta-specific cDNA was reverse-transcribed using a constant-region primer. Library construction for TCR beta comprised three nested multiplex PCR rounds performed with slightly modified ARM-PCR. TRBV1-TRBV30 forward and Cbeta reverse primers drove the first two roughly 10-cycle rounds. TCRdb used MiXCR to reprocess the multiplex PCR reads, holding one entry per CDR3 protein. The sample carries about 97,000 distinct CDR3 sequences, about 63% recorded once. Co-extracted RNA and DNA came from 20-30 mg of unsorted bulk tissue. Sequencing was carried out using liver tumor tissue from sampling region 2. Subset: tumor region T2, inferior pole. Receptors were obtained from a woman aged 55 to 70 with primary liver carcinoma and hepatitis B virus infection.

With respect to this clonotype: At one of its ends the junction is not consistent with the germline gene, which may arise from a read error. The gene calls are TRBV10-3 and TRBJ2-3; D remains unclear. Per germline, CDR1 ENHRY and CDR2 SYGVKD. This CDR3 spans 16 amino acids. The CDR3 region is CAISESMGIGADTQYF. CDR3 sequence (DNA): TGTGCCATCAGTGAGTCGATGGGAATCGGCGCAGATACTCAGTATTTT.

This clonotype was counted many times. This chain joins TRBV10-3 and TRBJ1-5; 8 positions agree with TRBD1. The CDR3 spans 17 residues. Trimming took 4 bases from V and 1 from J; bases not matched to a gene: 9. Per germline, CDR1 ENHRY and CDR2 SYGVKD. The CDR3 nucleotides are TGTGCCATCAGTGCCGGACAGGGCGGATCGAGCAATCAGCCCCAGCATTTT. This codes for CAISAGQGGSSNQPQHF.

Remarks on this clonotype: Sequence at one end of the junction differs from germline and may be a read error. The rearrangement uses TRBV6-6 and TRBJ2-1, with unresolved D. The germline gives CDR1 MNHNY, CDR2 SVGAGI (reference sequence). This CDR3 has 12 residues. As DNA, the CDR3 is TGTGCCAGCAGTTACCCTGGTGCTGAGCAGTTTTTC. This sequence encodes CASSYPGAEQFF.

This clonotype was recorded at least ten times. The chain employs TRBV28 and TRBJ1-6; a possible D gene is TRBD1 (5 bases). The germline V and J ends were trimmed by 6 bases and 6 bases, with 15 bases remaining between them. The CDR3 has 15 residues. Germline V gene lookup returns CDR1 MDHEN and CDR2 SYDVKM. The CDR3 here is CASSAAGHFNSPLHF. CDR3 sequence (DNA): TGTGCCAGCAGCGCAGCCGGACACTTTAATTCACCCCTCCACTTT.

This clonotype has only a few counts. It may be a read error: a sequence one base away is much more abundant. J is TRBJ1-2 and V is TRBV7-9, with a weak D call TRBD1 (6 bases). CDR1 is SEHNR, CDR2 FQNEAQ, per germline (reference sequence). The CDR3 runs to 14 residues. CDR3 sequence reads: CASSTSTGGYGYAF. The CDR3 nucleotides are TGTGCCAGCAGCACATCGACAGGCGGCTATGGCTACGCCTTC.

The chain recombines TRBV10-3 with TRBJ2-3; tentative D call: TRBD2 (6 bases). This CDR3 has 14 amino acids. Trimming stripped 5 bases from V and 0 bases from J, with 9 bases between. Germline CDR1 and CDR2: ENHRY and SYGVKD. CDR3 sequence reads: CAISPGASTDTQYF. The CDR3 coding sequence is TGTGCCATCAGTCCGGGAGCTAGCACAGATACGCAGTATTTT.

As regards this clonotype: Just one base apart from a much larger clone, this may be a read error. This chain links TRBV7-8 with TRBJ1-1; maybe TRBD1 (5 bases). Germline V lookup: CDR1 SGHVS, CDR2 FQNEAQ. The CDR3 is 15 residues long. Trimming cost V 4 bases and J 1 base, with 13 bases left between them. This CDR3 reads CASSYRMGQNTEAFF. In nucleotides, the CDR3 is TGTGCCAGCAGCTATCGAATGGGGCAGAACACTGAAGCTTTCTTT.

This clonotype has a count of ten or more. The rearrangement joins TRBV4-2 to TRBJ2-1; 8 positions agree with TRBD2. This CDR3 has 15 amino acids. Unmatched junction bases numbered 3, after V lost 1 base and J lost 4 bases. The germline gives CDR1 LGHNA, CDR2 YNFKEQ. DNA of the CDR3: TGTGCCAGCAGCCAAGCGGGAGGGAGTTACAATGAGCAGTTCTTC. This sequence encodes CASSQAGGSYNEQFF.

On this clonotype: Compared with germline, one end of the junction differs, possibly owing to a read error. V is TRBV12-3 or TRBV12-4 and J is TRBJ1-1, with 8 bases matching TRBD1. The CDR3 spans 13 residues. The CDR3 loop is CASCEDRGTEAFF. The CDR3 coding sequence is TGCGCCAGCTGTGAAGACAGGGGTACTGAAGCTTTCTTT.

Details on this clonotype: Since a much larger clone is just one base distant, this may be a read error. The rearrangement joins TRBV5-1 to TRBJ2-5; D remains ambiguous. The CDR3 is 14 amino acids. Germline assignment: CDR1 SGHRS and CDR2 YFSETQ. The germline V and J ends were trimmed by 0 bases and 5 bases, with 11 bases remaining between them. The CDR3 DNA reads as TGCGCCAGCAGCTTGGGAGTGGGCACGGAGACCCAGTACTTC. Translated, it gives CASSLGVGTETQYF.

As regards this clonotype: A read error is possible here, since a much larger clone lies one base away. The rearrangement uses TRBV28 and TRBJ2-7, with TRBD2 as a possible D gene (6 bases). Germline V CDR1 and CDR2: MDHEN, SYDVKM. The V end was cut by 7 bases, the J end by 0 bases, with 16 bases between. The CDR3 runs to 15 residues. The CDR3 sequence is CASNSRTTISYEQYF. The DNA for the CDR3 is TGTGCCAGCAATAGTCGGACTACAATCTCCTACGAGCAGTACTTC.

Concerning this clonotype itself: Possible read error: a much larger clone is one base away. This chain uses TRBV2 with TRBJ1-2, with TRBD1 matching 8 bases. The CDR3 spans 12 residues. Germline V gene data show CDR1 as SNHLY and CDR2 as FYNNEI. With V trimmed by 7 bases and J by 7 bases, 5 bases remained unmatched. CDR3: CASTTGGCGYTF. Written as DNA, the CDR3 is TGTGCCAGCACAACAGGGGGGTGTGGCTACACCTTC.

The J gene is TRBJ2-7, the V gene TRBV11-2; tentative D call: TRBD2 (5 bases). Germline loops: CDR1 SGHAT, CDR2 FQNNGV. The CDR3 covers 16 residues. With 4 bases removed from V and 6 bases from J, the gap between germline ends came to 22 bases. CDR3 coding DNA: TGTGCCAGCAGCTACGGCAGGTGTACCTCGGGAAGCGAGCAGTACTTC. This encodes CASSYGRCTSGSEQYF.

The chain carries TRBV5-1 and TRBJ2-5; TRBD2 might be the D (5 bases). V was shortened by 3 bases and J by 3 bases, with 9 bases between the two germline ends. The germline CDR1 and CDR2 sequences are SGHRS and YFSETQ. The CDR3 contains 13 residues. CDR3 sequence: CASSSPGKETQYF. The CDR3 DNA is TGCGCCAGCAGCTCGCCCGGGAAAGAGACCCAGTACTTC.

The J gene is TRBJ1-1, the V gene TRBV5-1; the D gene is possibly TRBD1 (5 bases). The length of the CDR3 is 14 residues. V lost 2 bases to trimming and J lost 1 base, with 9 bases between them. The germline CDR1 and CDR2 sequences are SGHRS and YFSETQ. In DNA form, the CDR3 reads TGCGCCAGCAGCTTCGGGACGGGGAACACTGAAGCTTTCTTT. Its translation: CASSFGTGNTEAFF.

The chain employs TRBV29-1 and TRBJ1-2; D is ambiguous. CDR3 length: 12 amino acids. Deletions cut 6 bases from V and 4 bases from J, with 12 bases between. The V gene's germline CDR1 is SQVTM and CDR2 ANQGSEA. The CDR3 reads CSVLLTLYGYTF. The CDR3 region has the DNA TGCAGCGTACTCCTAACACTCTATGGCTACACCTTC.

To note about this clonotype: This may stem from a read error, because a much larger clone lies one nucleotide away. The chain joins TRBV7-8 to TRBJ2-5; no definite D call. Germline assignment: CDR1 SGHVS and CDR2 FQNEAQ. The CDR3 length is 13 residues. The CDR3 loop reads CASSPFNLGPHYF. The CDR3 DNA follows: TGTGCCAGCTCCCCTTTCAATCTTGGGCCCCATTACTTC. Drawing the rest from reference TRBV7-8 and TRBJ2-5, the complete variable domain is GAGVSQSPRYKVAKRGQDVALRCDPISGHVSLFWYQQALGQGPEFLTYFQNEAQLDKSGLPSDRFFAERPEGSVSTLKIQRTQQEDSAVYLCASSPFNLGPHYFGPGTRLLVL.

Details on this clonotype: Its ends do not fully match the called genes, so a read error is possible. This chain connects TRBV10-3 to TRBJ2-7; 13 bases fit TRBD2. CDR3 length: 16 amino acids. Germline CDR1 is ENHRY and CDR2 is SYGVKD. The CDR3 DNA reads as TGTGCCATCAGTACCAAACTGGGACTAGCGGGAAACGAACAGTACTTC. It encodes CAISTKLGLAGNEQYF.

This clonotype was detected only once. This likely comes from a read error, as the CDR3 has no conserved phenylalanine or tryptophan at its end. The V call is TRBV5-1, the J call TRBJ2-1, with 8 positions matching TRBD2. This CDR3 spans 15 amino acids. The germline gives CDR1 SGHRS, CDR2 YFSETQ. Unmatched junction bases numbered 11, after V lost 3 bases and J lost 9 bases. The CDR3 reads CASSSTRAGGGEQFL. Written as DNA, the CDR3 is TGCGCCAGCAGCTCGACGCGGGCGGGGGGTGGTGAGCAGTTCCTC.

As concerns this clonotype: This likely comes from a read error, as the CDR3 has no conserved phenylalanine or tryptophan at its end. This chain links TRBV11-1 with TRBJ2-7, with D unresolved. The CDR3 is 14 residues long. Germline V gene lookup returns CDR1 SGHAT and CDR2 FQDESV (reference sequence). CDR3 loop: CTSSFSGCNHEQYI. The DNA of the CDR3 is TGTACCAGCAGCTTCAGTGGGTGCAACCACGAGCAGTACATC.

This clonotype was seen just once. The junction shows a germline mismatch at one end, possibly a read error. The J gene is TRBJ2-5, the V gene TRBV4-2; 9 nucleotides match TRBD2. CDR1 and CDR2 (germline): LGHNA, YNFKEQ. The CDR3 sequence is 16 residues long. Here the CDR3 reads CVSSQSSGRSQETQYF. DNA for the CDR3: TGTGTCAGCAGCCAAAGCAGCGGGAGGTCTCAAGAGACCCAGTACTTC.

With regard to this clonotype: This CDR3 fails to terminate in the conserved phenylalanine or tryptophan, so it likely reflects a read error. The DNA is left out, because the CDR3 cannot be placed on it with certainty; the CDR3 is given as TCRdb lists it. The rearrangement joins TRBV11-2 to TRBJ1-1; the table's D call of TRBD1 was not tested on the DNA. The CDR3 numbers 20 amino acids, ends counted. Germline values: CDR1 SGHAT, CDR2 FQNNGV. Here the CDR3 reads CASSPHQHGHLRFWGYEAFL.

Notes on this clonotype: An end of the junction does not agree with germline; a read error may underlie this. The rearrangement links TRBV11-2 to TRBJ2-1, with 8 bases fitting TRBD2. This CDR3 comprises 17 residues. The germline gives CDR1 SGHAT, CDR2 FQNNGV. The CDR3 DNA reads TGTGCCAGCAGCTCAGGTCTGGTAACGGGAGGGCTGAATGAGCGGTTCTTC. It specifies CASSSGLVTGGLNERFF.

This clonotype was seen many times. J is TRBJ2-1 and V is TRBV30; the D gene is possibly TRBD2 (5 bases). V lost 3 bases to trimming and J lost 9 bases, with 15 bases between them. The CDR3 runs 13 residues. The V gene's germline CDR1 is GTSNPN and CDR2 SVGIG (reference sequence). The CDR3: CAWSRGVAGEQFF. The CDR3, as DNA: TGTGCCTGGAGCCGGGGAGTTGCGGGTGAGCAGTTCTTC. The variable domain in full, completed from reference TRBV30 and TRBJ2-1, reads SQTIHQWPATLVQPVGSPLSLECTVEGTSNPNLYWYRQAAGRGLQLLFYSVGIGQISSEVPQNLSASRPQDRQFILSSKKLLLSDSGFYLCAWSRGVAGEQFFGPGTRLTVL.

Notes on this clonotype: Sequence at one end of the junction differs from germline and may be a read error. CDR3 DNA sequence: TGTGTCAGCAGCTCCCGGGACAGGGTTGCAGATGAGCAGTTCTTC. Its protein is CVSSSRDRVADEQFF. The chain carries TRBV6-1 and TRBJ2-1, with 9 nucleotides matching TRBD1. CDR3 length: 15 residues. CDR1 is MNHNS and CDR2 is SASEGT in the germline V gene.

In regard to this clonotype: The junction and the germline gene differ at one end; a read error may be behind it. The CDR3 reads CATGRDWSSNEHYF. The DNA for the CDR3 is TGTGCCACCGGGCGGGACTGGAGCTCCAACGAGCATTACTTC. The rearrangement links TRBV28 to TRBJ2-7, with D tentatively TRBD2 (6 bases). The length of the CDR3 is 14 residues. The germline V gene encodes CDR1 MDHEN and CDR2 SYDVKM.

This clonotype was detected a few times. The gene calls are TRBV11-2 and TRBJ2-1, with TRBD1 as a possible D gene (5 bases). Germline V CDR1 and CDR2: SGHAT, FQNNGV. Trimming removed 3 bases from V and 13 bases from J, with 16 bases in between. CDR3 length equals 13 residues. CDR3 protein: CASSFARGVDQFF. The CDR3 DNA follows: TGTGCCAGCAGCTTCGCTAGGGGCGTGGATCAGTTCTTC.